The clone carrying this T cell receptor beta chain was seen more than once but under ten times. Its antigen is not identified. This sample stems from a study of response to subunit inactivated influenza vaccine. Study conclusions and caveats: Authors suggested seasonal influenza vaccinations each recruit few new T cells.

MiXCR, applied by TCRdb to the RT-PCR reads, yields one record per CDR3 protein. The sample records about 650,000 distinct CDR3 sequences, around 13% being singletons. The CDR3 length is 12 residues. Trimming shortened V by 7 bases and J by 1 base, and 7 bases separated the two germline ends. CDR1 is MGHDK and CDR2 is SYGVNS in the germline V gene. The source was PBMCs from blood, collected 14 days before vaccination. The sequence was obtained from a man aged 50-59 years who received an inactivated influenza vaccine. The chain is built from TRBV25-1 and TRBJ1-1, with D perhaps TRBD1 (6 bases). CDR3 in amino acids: CASTQGNTEAFF. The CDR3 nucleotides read TGTGCCAGCACACAGGGGAACACTGAAGCTTTCTTT.